This T cell receptor (beta chain) was captured by sequencing in a study of cytomegalovirus exposure and HLA in healthy donors. Study context: A later analysis reported the same platform for the 90 to 150 validation repertoires and the roughly 630 first-cohort repertoires. Study observations and caveats: The authors listed approximately 150 TCR beta chains as cytomegalovirus-associated.

Separate from the 666-subject first cohort was the 120-subject validation cohort, to which the donors belonged. Only in-frame clones appear in the TCRdb table, and some are missing; sequencing was by immunoSEQ multiplex PCR. The table records about 68,000 clones, approximately 90% of them present only once. Comment on this clone: Its antigen remains unidentified.

Germline assignment: CDR1 LGHNA and CDR2 YSLEER. V gave up 1 base and J gave up 4 bases, with 8 bases separating them. There are 13 residues in the CDR3. The chain links TRBV4-3 to TRBJ2-7; D ambiguous. The sample consisted of PBMCs. This TCR derives from a man younger than 35 in good health and CMV-seronegative. The CDR3 loop reads CASSQALRYEQYF. As DNA, the CDR3 is TGCGCCAGCAGCCAAGCTCTACGGTACGAGCAGTACTTC.